This TCR beta chain was recorded in a study of neurological immune-mediated disorders. At least ten counts were recorded for this clonotype. The antigen remains unidentified. The germline gives CDR1 SQVTM, CDR2 ANQGSEA. The CDR3 covers 13 residues. V was shortened by 4 bases and J by 1 base, with 11 bases between the two germline ends. cDNA synthesis was performed by 5'RACE with 10-nucleotide random UMIs. From the 5' RACE reads, TCRdb called clonotypes with MiXCR, one entry per CDR3 protein. Found here are roughly 71,000 distinct CDR3 sequences, roughly 3.6% of them singletons; the top ten hold about 1.5%. The study's findings and limits: Association of the multiple sclerosis repertoire cluster with clinical or MRI features was not observed for any feature. In HTLV-1-associated myelopathy, TCR clonal expansion was greatest, whereas multiple sclerosis had the least, falling below healthy controls. None of the CDR3 amino acid sequences found in expanded clones was shared across subjects. This suggests that the TCR-beta repertoires were private in all groups.

Sequenced sample: PBMCs. This chain joins TRBV29-1 and TRBJ2-7; D is ambiguous. This TCR was recovered from a man younger than 40 with multiple sclerosis. The CDR3 region is CSVVRSPSYEQYF. CDR3 sequence (DNA): TGCAGCGTTGTCCGTAGCCCGTCCTACGAGCAGTACTTC.